The 27 T cell receptor beta chains reported below all come from one sample, sequenced in a study of tumor and adjacent non-tumor tissue in lung cancer. This sample's RNA came from whole unsorted tissue. The library came from three nested PCR rounds adapted from ARM-PCR protocols. TCRdb recomputed calls from the multiplex PCR reads with MiXCR, one row per CDR3 protein. The repertoire has tens of thousands of distinct CDR3 sequences, approximately 70% of them found once; the top ten carry around 17%. Sequenced material: lung tumor tissue. These receptors all come from a man aged 55 to 70 with non-small cell lung cancer.

Regarding this clonotype: A read error may produce the germline difference seen at one junction end. The V gene is TRBV6-5, the J gene TRBJ2-7; TRBD2 agrees at 10 bases. Germline V CDR1 and CDR2: MNHEY, SVGAGI. CDR3 length: 14 amino acids. The CDR3 nucleotides are TGTGCCGGCACCCCTCTAGCGGGAGTACGGGAGCAACACTTC. Its translation is CAGTPLAGVREQHF.

Concerning this clonotype: Germline is not matched at one junction end, which may reflect a read error. The chain uses TRBV6-2 or TRBV6-3 and TRBJ2-5; TRBD2 aligns across 11 bases. CDR1 and CDR2 from the germline V gene are MNHEY and SVGEGT. The CDR3 length is 16 residues. The CDR3 region is CANRTRLAGKKETEYF. DNA for the CDR3: TGTGCCAACAGGACAAGACTAGCGGGGAAAAAAGAGACCGAGTACTTC.

Concerning this clonotype itself: Just one base apart from a much larger clone, this may be a read error. The V gene is TRBV20-1, the J gene TRBJ2-1; D gene unclear. This CDR3 has 11 residues. The germline V gene has CDR1 DFQATT and CDR2 SNEGSKA (reference sequence). The CDR3 is CRAARTREQFF. CDR3 sequence (DNA): TGCCGTGCTGCCAGGACCCGTGAGCAGTTCTTC.

This clonotype is classed as medium-sized. The chain combines TRBV5-4 with TRBJ2-1; TRBD2 matches at 13 bases. Germline CDR1 reads SGHNT; CDR2 reads YYREEE (reference sequence). CDR3 size: 18 residues. V lost 3 bases and J lost 0; bases outside the gene matches: 6. The CDR3 reads CASSSGLAGAYSYNEQFF. The CDR3 nucleotides read TGTGCCAGCAGCTCAGGACTAGCGGGGGCTTACTCCTACAATGAGCAGTTCTTC.

Concerning this clonotype: A much larger clone lies one base from this, so it may be a read error. The chain employs TRBV4-1 and TRBJ2-1, with D unresolved. The germline CDR1 and CDR2 sequences are MGHRA and YSYEKL. CDR3 length: 15 amino acids. The CDR3 bases are TGCGCCAGCAGCCAGAGGTCCAGCTCCTACAATGAGCAGCCCTTC. Translating gives CASSQRSSSYNEQPF.

A few counts support this clonotype. The chain combines TRBV11-3 with TRBJ2-3, with D tentatively TRBD2 (5 bases). From germline, CDR1 is SGHNT and CDR2 YENEEA. The CDR3 spans 12 residues. V shed 8 bases and J shed 12 bases, with 18 bases lying between them. CDR3 bases: TGTGCCAGCGGCTCGGACTGGGGTACACAGTATTTT. Translation: CASGSDWGTQYF.

On this clonotype: The junction and the germline gene differ at one end; a read error may be behind it. In DNA form, the CDR3 reads TGTACCAGCAGTCTAGACAGGGGAAAGCACTTT. Translation: CTSSLDRGKHF. The chain carries TRBV12-3 or TRBV12-4 and TRBJ2-7; 8 bases line up with TRBD1. The CDR3 contains 11 residues.

Note on this clonotype: At one of its ends the junction is not consistent with the germline gene, which may arise from a read error. The chain couples TRBV29-1 to TRBJ2-6, with TRBD2 matching over 15 bases. The CDR3 totals 17 residues. Germline lookup yields CDR1 SQVTM and CDR2 ANQGSEA. The CDR3 protein is CSVFWTSGRAGADVLTF. The CDR3 DNA is TGCAGTGTTTTTTGGACTAGCGGGAGGGCTGGGGCCGACGTCCTGACTTTC.

About this clonotype itself: A read error may produce the germline difference seen at one junction end. The CDR3 DNA reads TGTGCCAGCAGTTTAGGCGGGACGGGATTATATGAACAGCACTTC. Protein product: CASSLGGTGLYEQHF. V and J are TRBV12-3 or TRBV12-4 and TRBJ2-7; weak D call: TRBD2 (6 bases). The CDR3 sequence is 15 residues long.

This clonotype was seen many times. This CDR3 is CASNNRMNTEAFF. The CDR3 nucleotides read TGTGCCAGCAACAACAGGATGAACACTGAAGCTTTCTTT. This chain connects TRBV6-5 to TRBJ1-1; D might be TRBD1 (5 bases). The CDR3 sequence is 13 residues long. V lost 7 bases to trimming and J lost 0 bases, with 9 bases between them. Looked up from germline, CDR1 is MNHEY and CDR2 is SVGAGI.

Of note for this clonotype: At one boundary the junction diverges from the germline segment, which might be a read error. This chain joins TRBV20-1 and TRBJ1-1, with D possibly being TRBD1 (5 bases). The CDR3 is made up of 16 amino acids. The germline V gene encodes CDR1 DFQATT and CDR2 SNEGSKA (reference sequence). CDR3 region: CSARDFTEGSDTKAFF. CDR3 nucleotide sequence: TGCAGTGCTAGAGATTTTACAGAGGGGTCGGACACTAAAGCTTTCTTT.

At least ten counts were recorded for this clonotype. The chain has TRBV6-2 or TRBV6-3 and TRBJ2-1; 12 bases are shared with TRBD2. Per the germline V gene, CDR1 is MNHEY and CDR2 is SVGEGT. The CDR3 sequence is 20 residues long. With V trimmed by 5 bases and J by 0 bases, 14 bases remained unmatched. CDR3 sequence reads: CASSNRLAGVSQSSYNEQFF. CDR3 DNA sequence: TGTGCCAGCAGTAACCGACTAGCGGGAGTTAGTCAAAGCTCCTACAATGAGCAGTTCTTC.

Turning to this clonotype: Compared with germline, one end of the junction differs, possibly owing to a read error. The chain combines TRBV10-2 with TRBJ1-6, with 7 bases identical to TRBD1. The CDR3 extends over 14 amino acids. Germline V gene data show CDR1 as WSHSY and CDR2 as SAAADI. CDR3 sequence reads: CASSPPGGNSPLHF. The CDR3 DNA reads TGTGCCAGCAGTCCTCCAGGGGGGAATTCACCCCTCCACTTT.

Concerning this clonotype: It is likely a read error, because the conserved phenylalanine at the end of the CDR3 is missing. V and J are TRBV4-3 and TRBJ2-3; D assignment may be TRBD1 or TRBD2 (5 bases each). The CDR3 has 16 amino acids. Trimming stripped 0 bases from V and 5 bases from J, with 15 bases between. Germline assignment: CDR1 LGHNA and CDR2 YSLEER. The CDR3 DNA reads TGCGCCAGCAGCCAAGATAATAGCAGGGCGGGAGATACGCAGTATTAT. This sequence encodes CASSQDNSRAGDTQYY.

At least ten counts were recorded for this clonotype. The chain carries TRBV6-1 and TRBJ2-5, with 9 bases identical to TRBD2. CDR3 length equals 16 residues. Germline V gene data show CDR1 as MNHNS and CDR2 as SASEGT. The trim removed 4 bases at V and 3 bases at J, leaving 9 bases unmatched. DNA for the CDR3: TGTGCCAGCAGTGCCCCAATAGCGGGGGAGAAAGAGACCCAGTACTTC. It specifies CASSAPIAGEKETQYF.

Worth noting for this clonotype: At one end the junction does not follow the germline gene, possibly because of a read error. The V and J genes are TRBV4-2 and TRBJ2-6; 8 bases match TRBD1. CDR1 is LGHNA, CDR2 YNFKEQ, per germline. The CDR3 is 18 residues long. CDR3 coding DNA: TGTGCAAGCAGCCACCCGGGACAGGCCTACTCTGGGGCCAACGTCCCGACTTTC. Residues: CASSHPGQAYSGANVPTF.

This clonotype appeared many times. A junction end diverges from the germline sequence, so it may reflect a read error. This chain links TRBV11-2 with TRBJ2-1; a possible D gene is TRBD1 (6 bases). Germline V gene data show CDR1 as SGHAT and CDR2 as FQNNGV. This CDR3 contains 14 residues. Here the CDR3 DNA reads TGTGTCAGCAGCTTAGGACAGTTGTACGATGAGCAGTTCTTC. Translating gives CVSSLGQLYDEQFF.

On this clonotype: One junction end disagrees with the germline gene, perhaps due to a read error. The chain has TRBV4-3 and TRBJ2-2; 8 bases match TRBD2. The CDR3 runs to 17 residues. Germline V gives CDR1 LGHNA, CDR2 YSLEER. CDR3 residues: CASSQEVTSAATGELLF. The CDR3 DNA sequence: TGCGCCAGCAGCCAAGAGGTGACTAGCGCTGCCACCGGGGAGCTGCTTTTT.

On this clonotype: At one boundary the junction diverges from the germline segment, which might be a read error. This sequence joins TRBV6-2 or TRBV6-3 and TRBJ1-5, with D uncertain. Germline V gene lookup returns CDR1 MNHEY and CDR2 SVGEGT. The CDR3 runs to 16 residues. CDR3 in DNA: TGTGCCATCAGTTACTCGAGCCCCGATGTGGGTCAGCCCCAGCATTTT. Translated: CAISYSSPDVGQPQHF.

On this clonotype: The junction does not match germline at one end; this may be a read error. The rearrangement links TRBV4-2 to TRBJ2-2; TRBD2 aligns across 13 bases. This CDR3 comprises 18 residues. Germline CDR1 reads LGHNA; CDR2 reads YNFKEQ. The CDR3 region is CAGNYLTSGRGNTGELFF. In DNA form, the CDR3 reads TGTGCCGGCAACTATCTCACTAGCGGGAGGGGGAACACCGGTGAGCTGTTTTTT.

Of note for this clonotype: One end of the junction varies from germline; a read error may be responsible. The chain couples TRBV10-3 to TRBJ2-7; 7 nucleotides line up with TRBD1. This CDR3 region has 16 residues. Germline CDR1 reads ENHRY; CDR2 reads SYGVKD. CDR3: CAISDTTGVPTYGQYF. The CDR3 DNA sequence: TGTGCCATCAGTGATACTACAGGGGTCCCCACCTACGGGCAGTACTTC.

Notes on this clonotype: This sequence may be a read error, since a much larger clone differs from it by one base. V and J are TRBV5-6 and TRBJ1-1, with TRBD1 matching 9 bases. Germline CDR1 SGHDT, CDR2 YYEEEE. CDR3 size: 15 residues. CDR3 sequence reads: CVSSFGTGLAAEAFF. CDR3 DNA sequence: TGTGTCAGCAGCTTTGGGACAGGGCTCGCCGCTGAAGCTTTCTTT.

Remarks on this clonotype: Germline is not matched at one junction end, which may reflect a read error. V gene TRBV12-3 or TRBV12-4 combines with J gene TRBJ2-2, with D perhaps given as TRBD1 or TRBD2 (5 bases each). This CDR3 region has 16 residues. CDR3 in amino acids: CASSLSPGNGAGELFF. For the CDR3, the DNA is TGTGCCAGCAGTTTGAGCCCAGGGAATGGGGCCGGGGAGTTGTTTTTT.

The CDR3 DNA reads as TGTGCCAGTACCCGCACCACAAGGACAGGGCCCAACACTGAAGCTTTCTTT. Residues: CASTRTTRTGPNTEAFF. The rearrangement uses TRBV12-3 or TRBV12-4 and TRBJ1-1, with 8 bases that match TRBD1. This CDR3 comprises 17 residues. V shed 9 bases, J shed 2 bases, and the junction held 17 bases outside the gene matches.

In regard to this clonotype: No conserved phenylalanine or tryptophan is present at the end of the CDR3, so a read error is the likely explanation. The chain employs TRBV4-1 and TRBJ2-6, with D maybe TRBD1 (5 bases). This CDR3 contains 15 residues. Germline V gene lookup returns CDR1 MGHRA and CDR2 YSYEKL. CDR3 sequence reads: CASSQRGSGANVLTY. CDR3 nucleotide sequence: TGTGCCAGCAGCCAAAGGGGCTCTGGGGCCAACGTCCTGACTTAC.

As regards this clonotype: One end of the junction is discordant with germline, which a read error may explain. The chain links TRBV7-9 to TRBJ1-1; 8 bases are a match to TRBD1. The length of the CDR3 is 16 residues. Germline V gene lookup returns CDR1 SEHNR and CDR2 FQNEAQ (reference sequence). CDR3 region: CVSSRTAGGPSTEAFF. Written as DNA, the CDR3 is TGTGTCAGCAGCCGAACTGCAGGGGGCCCGAGCACTGAAGCTTTCTTT. The whole variable domain, remainder taken from reference TRBV7-9 and TRBJ1-1, is DTGVSQNPRHKITKRGQNVTFRCDPISEHNRLYWYRQTLGQGPEFLTYFQNEAQLEKSRLLSDRFSAERPKGSFSTLEIQRTEQGDSAMYLCVSSRTAGGPSTEAFFGQGTRLTVV.

On this clonotype itself: A junction boundary mismatches the germline segment, possibly from a read error. The chain uses TRBV5-6 and TRBJ2-1, with D possibly TRBD2 on 6 matching bases. The CDR3 totals 15 residues. The germline CDR1 and CDR2 sequences are SGHDT and YYEEEE. Here the CDR3 reads CVSSYGLTGANEQFF. CDR3 DNA sequence: TGTGTCAGCAGCTACGGACTAACGGGAGCCAATGAGCAGTTCTTC.